This TCR beta chain came from a study of T cells after yellow fever vaccination. General study results and limits: A secondary response was less intense yet reached its peak sooner, at day 5 versus 15. Clonotype sharing between CD4 and CD8 compartments was small.

With 3 bases clipped from V and 7 bases from J, the junction kept 5 bases outside the gene matches. The CDR3 loop spans 13 amino acids. Germline V CDR1 and CDR2: SGHRS, YFSETQ. UMIs and a universal primer site were added when TCR cDNA was made by 5'RACE template switching. TCRdb used MiXCR to reprocess the 5' RACE reads, holding one entry per CDR3 protein. The sample includes approximately 510,000 distinct CDR3 sequences, about a fifth of them seen just once. As to this clonotype: Its specificity is not known.

The sample here was PBMCs, taken less than 25 days after the first yellow fever vaccination. This sequence joins TRBV5-1 and TRBJ2-7; 9 bases align to TRBD1. The TCR originated in a man aged 18 to 29 who received the YFV17D yellow fever vaccine. The CDR3 DNA is TGCGCCAGCAGCTCCGGGACAGGGATGGAGCAGTACTTC. This gives the protein CASSSGTGMEQYF.